These 32 T cell receptor beta chains share one sample of origin, sequenced in a study of human T cells and chemical hapten exposure. TCRdb called the RACE reads again in MiXCR, with one record for every CDR3 protein. The sample yields about 120,000 distinct CDR3 sequences, about 11% seen once. Time point denoted: patch test 3, about 24 weeks after DPC sensitization. Indicated treatment: therapeutic diphenylcyclopropenone sensitization with weekly scalp DPC. Specimen: whole blood, collected in connection with sensitization to the hapten diphenylcyclopropenone (DPC). Receptors originate from a woman aged 45-65 years with alopecia areata. Some clones in this sample may be carry-over from other donors' samples.

The sample holds many counts of this clonotype. The chain carries TRBV6-1 and TRBJ2-1; possibly TRBD1 or TRBD2 for D (5 bases each). Germline V lookup: CDR1 MNHNS, CDR2 SASEGT. Trimming left V 0 bases short and J 8 bases short, with 11 bases between. The CDR3 length is 14 residues. The CDR3 region has the DNA TGTGCCAGCAGTGAAGCTGAACGAGGGGATGAGCAGTTCTTC. It codes for CASSEAERGDEQFF.

V and J are TRBV4-3 and TRBJ1-2; TRBD1 matches 7 bases. CDR3 length: 15 amino acids. Losses at the gene ends were 3 bases for V and 8 bases for J; bases not matched to a gene: 12. CDR1 is LGHNA, CDR2 YSLEER, per germline. CDR3 region: CASSQREGGLGGYTF. The CDR3 region has the DNA TGCGCCAGCAGCCAGAGGGAAGGGGGCCTGGGGGGCTACACCTTC.

The chain is built from TRBV12-3 or TRBV12-4 and TRBJ1-3; the D is unclear. V was pared by 1 base and J by 3 bases, with 7 bases between. The CDR3 sequence is 14 residues long. The CDR3 region has the DNA TGTGCCAGCAGTTTAGGGGTGGATGGAAACACCATATATTTT. This translates into CASSLGVDGNTIYF.

This clonotype was seen more than once but under ten times. The gene calls are TRBV20-1 and TRBJ1-1; 7 nucleotides match TRBD1. After removal of 4 bases from V and 1 base from J, the junction contained 9 bases not matched to a gene. The CDR3 is 15 residues long. Germline V gene sequence: CDR1 DFQATT, CDR2 SNEGSKA (reference sequence). The CDR3 region is CSATLRQGPNTEAFF. The CDR3, as DNA: TGCAGTGCTACCCTAAGACAGGGACCGAACACTGAAGCTTTCTTT.

The chain uses TRBV7-6 and TRBJ2-3; 8 bases are a match to TRBD2. V lost 5 bases to trimming and J lost 3 bases; unmatched junction nucleotides: 7. The CDR3 consists of 15 residues. Germline-derived CDR1 and CDR2 are SGHVS and FNYEAQ. The CDR3 DNA reads as TGTGCCAGCAGCCCGAGAGGCGGGGGGACAGATACGCAGTATTTT. Its translation: CASSPRGGGTDTQYF.

This clonotype was picked up many times. This chain uses TRBV7-6 with TRBJ2-7; 14 positions agree with TRBD2. J gave up 2 bases and V 4 bases, and 7 bases lay outside the gene matches. The CDR3 extends over 17 amino acids. The germline CDR1 and CDR2 sequences are SGHVS and FNYEAQ. The CDR3 sequence: CASSSLRLAGGAYEQYF. CDR3 nucleotide sequence: TGTGCCAGCAGCTCGCTCCGACTAGCGGGAGGGGCCTACGAGCAGTACTTC.

A few counts support this clonotype. The chain uses TRBV5-6 and TRBJ1-2, with 10 bases that match TRBD1. The CDR3 sequence is 15 residues long. From germline, CDR1 is SGHDT and CDR2 YYEEEE. The J segment lost 3 bases and the V segment lost 4 bases, leaving 6 bases of the junction unmatched. The CDR3 coding sequence is TGTGCCAGCAGCCCGACAGGGGGCGCGGACTATGGCTACACCTTC. As protein: CASSPTGGADYGYTF. Combining the CDR3 with reference TRBV5-6 and TRBJ1-2 gives the whole variable domain DAGVTQSPTHLIKTRGQQVTLRCSPKSGHDTVSWYQQALGQGPQFIFQYYEEEERQRGNFPDRFSGHQFPNYSSELNVNALLLGDSALYLCASSPTGGADYGYTFGSGTRLTVV.

Worth noting for this clonotype: Sequence at one end of the junction differs from germline and may be a read error. This chain uses TRBV7-2 with TRBJ2-3; possible D gene TRBD2, 5 bases. Germline V gene lookup returns CDR1 SGHTA and CDR2 FQGNSA. This CDR3 has 12 amino acids. DNA for the CDR3: TGTGCCAGGAGCTCCGGACTGGATACGCAGTATTTT. The encoded protein is CARSSGLDTQYF.

The genes are TRBV29-1 and TRBJ2-3, with 10 bases matching TRBD1. Trimming at V came to 5 bases and at J to 11 bases, leaving 7 bases not matched to a gene. Germline V gene sequence: CDR1 SQVTM, CDR2 ANQGSEA. The CDR3 runs to 12 residues. CDR3 amino acids: CSVPWTGGVQYF. The DNA of the CDR3 is TGCAGCGTTCCGTGGACAGGGGGGGTGCAGTATTTT.

The rearrangement joins TRBV5-1 to TRBJ2-7; 10 bases match TRBD2. The CDR3 is 14 residues long. V was clipped by 4 bases and J by 2 bases; unmatched bases: 3. The V gene's germline CDR1 is SGHRS and CDR2 YFSETQ. In nucleotides, the CDR3 is TGCGCCAGCAGCCGGACTAGCGGTGCCTACGAGCAGTACTTC. It codes for CASSRTSGAYEQYF.

This clonotype was observed a handful of times. For the CDR3, the DNA is TGCAGCGTTGGAGGGGCGGGACAGGGAAGCGAAAACATTCAGTACTTC. Translation gives CSVGGAGQGSENIQYF. This rearrangement joins TRBV29-1 to TRBJ2-4; TRBD1 aligns across 9 bases. Germline V lookup: CDR1 SQVTM, CDR2 ANQGSEA. The length of the CDR3 is 16 residues. The J segment lost 5 bases and the V segment lost 4 bases, leaving 12 bases of the junction unmatched.

The J gene is TRBJ1-1, the V gene TRBV5-1, with D uncertain. V lost 4 bases to trimming and J lost 1 base, with 11 bases between them. The germline V gene encodes CDR1 SGHRS and CDR2 YFSETQ. This CDR3 spans 14 amino acids. CDR3 DNA: TGCGCCAGCAGCGCCGTACCTAAGAACACTGAAGCTTTCTTT. The encoded protein is CASSAVPKNTEAFF.

There are a few counts of this clonotype. The rearrangement uses TRBV7-2 and TRBJ2-7; TRBD1 aligns across 8 bases. Germline-derived CDR1 and CDR2 are SGHTA and FQGNSA. V lost 5 bases to trimming and J lost 2 bases; unmatched junction nucleotides: 5. The CDR3 has 14 amino acids. The CDR3 here is CASSPTGVTYEQYF. CDR3 coding DNA: TGTGCCAGCAGCCCGACAGGGGTCACCTACGAGCAGTACTTC. The full variable domain, rest sourced from reference TRBV7-2 and TRBJ2-7, is GAGVSQSPSNKVTEKGKDVELRCDPISGHTALYWYRQSLGQGLEFLIYFQGNSAPDKSGLPSDRFSAERTGGSVSTLTIQRTQQEDSAVYLCASSPTGVTYEQYFGPGTRLTVT.

This clonotype has just a few counts. This chain uses TRBV29-1 with TRBJ2-7; no reliable D call. In germline, CDR1 is SQVTM, CDR2 ANQGSEA. This CDR3 comprises 14 residues. V lost 4 bases and J lost 0, with 13 bases in between. The CDR3 DNA is TGCAGCGTTGCCCGGACGGAGAGCTCCTACGAGCAGTACTTC. Translated: CSVARTESSYEQYF.

V and J are TRBV15 and TRBJ1-4; D possibly corresponds to TRBD1 (5 bases). Germline CDR1 reads LNHNV; CDR2 reads YYDKDF (reference sequence). V lost 6 bases and J lost 2, with 13 bases in between. The CDR3 extends over 15 amino acids. Here the CDR3 DNA reads TGTGCCACCAGGCCGAGCAGGGCCACTAATGAAAAACTGTTTTTT. This codes for CATRPSRATNEKLFF.

This clonotype was counted a few times. The CDR3 is CASSLSSGESYEQYF. Written as DNA, the CDR3 is TGTGCCAGCAGCTTATCGAGCGGGGAGTCCTACGAGCAGTACTTC. This sequence joins TRBV7-2 and TRBJ2-7, with 7 bases aligning to TRBD2. The CDR3 is made up of 15 amino acids. Trimming at V came to 2 bases and at J to 1 base, leaving 5 bases not matched to a gene. Germline values: CDR1 SGHTA, CDR2 FQGNSA. The complete variable domain, with remaining parts taken from reference TRBV7-2 and TRBJ2-7, reads GAGVSQSPSNKVTEKGKDVELRCDPISGHTALYWYRQSLGQGLEFLIYFQGNSAPDKSGLPSDRFSAERTGGSVSTLTIQRTQQEDSAVYLCASSLSSGESYEQYFGPGTRLTVT.

This chain joins TRBV29-1 and TRBJ2-7, with 10 bases matching TRBD1. The V segment lost 7 bases and the J segment 2 bases; nucleotides outside the gene matches: 5. The germline CDR1 and CDR2 sequences are SQVTM and ANQGSEA. The CDR3 runs 13 residues. The CDR3 sequence is CSARTGGAYEQYF. The DNA of the CDR3 is TGCAGCGCCCGGACAGGGGGGGCCTACGAGCAGTACTTC.

There are a few counts of this clonotype. The V and J genes are TRBV12-3 or TRBV12-4 and TRBJ2-7, with D maybe TRBD1 (5 bases). The CDR3 extends over 11 amino acids. Trimming left V 5 bases short and J 9 bases short, with 11 bases between. CDR3 DNA sequence: TGTGCCAGCAGTATTACAGGTCGGCAGTACTTC. Amino acids: CASSITGRQYF.

The chain uses TRBV3-1 and TRBJ1-1, with D unresolved. Trimming stripped 0 bases from V and 2 bases from J, with 7 bases between. Germline-derived CDR1 and CDR2 are LGHDT and YNNKEL (reference sequence). The CDR3 length is 14 residues. This CDR3 is CASSQESGNTEAFF. The CDR3 coding sequence is TGTGCCAGCAGCCAAGAAAGCGGTAACACTGAAGCTTTCTTT.

This clonotype was counted many times. J is TRBJ2-7 and V is TRBV7-9, with D uncertain. CDR3 size: 12 residues. Per the germline V gene, CDR1 is SEHNR and CDR2 is FQNEAQ (reference sequence). Deletions cut 1 base from V and 4 bases from J, with 5 bases between. DNA for the CDR3: TGTGCCAGCAGCTTAGGGGCTTACGAGCAGTACTTC. Its translation: CASSLGAYEQYF.

The J gene is TRBJ2-3, the V gene TRBV7-9; no reliable D call. CDR1 and CDR2 (germline): SEHNR, FQNEAQ (reference sequence). The germline V and J ends were trimmed by 11 bases and 0 bases, with 12 bases remaining between them. CDR3 length: 13 residues. CDR3 amino acids: CAPRALSTDTQYF. The CDR3, as DNA: TGTGCCCCCCGGGCCTTAAGCACAGATACGCAGTATTTT.

The chain is built from TRBV5-1 and TRBJ2-2; D is unclear. V was clipped by 1 base and J by 0 bases, with 4 bases between them. CDR1 SGHRS and CDR2 YFSETQ come from the germline V gene. The CDR3 length is 14 residues. The CDR3 DNA follows: TGCGCCAGCAGCTTGTCAGCGAACACCGGGGAGCTGTTTTTT. Its protein is CASSLSANTGELFF.

In its sample, this clonotype was seen a few times. This sequence joins TRBV2 and TRBJ2-5; no definite D call. Between the trimmed V and J ends, which lost 6 bases and 4 bases, there was a span of 9 bases. The CDR3 contains 12 residues. Germline CDR1 reads SNHLY; CDR2 reads FYNNEI. The CDR3 DNA reads as TGTGCCAGCAGCGAGTCCAGAGAGACCCAGTACTTC. This codes for CASSESRETQYF.

For the CDR3, the DNA is TGTGCCAGCAGTTTGATTGCTTTGAACAGGGGCTACGAGCAGTACTTC. Protein product: CASSLIALNRGYEQYF. The chain recombines TRBV28 with TRBJ2-7; 7 bases line up with TRBD1. In germline, CDR1 is MDHEN, CDR2 SYDVKM. This CDR3 spans 16 amino acids. With 3 bases clipped from V and 3 bases from J, the junction kept 11 bases outside the gene matches.

This sequence joins TRBV6-2 or TRBV6-3 and TRBJ2-1; TRBD2 might be the D (6 bases). V was clipped by 9 bases and J by 6 bases, with 15 bases between them. In germline, CDR1 is MNHEY, CDR2 SVGEGT. This CDR3 spans 13 amino acids. The CDR3 DNA follows: TGTGCCAGTGTTGGGGGGTCCCTCAATGAGCAGTTCTTC. Translation gives CASVGGSLNEQFF.

V is TRBV12-3 or TRBV12-4 and J is TRBJ1-5, with a tentative D call TRBD1 (6 bases). V lost 6 bases and J lost 7, with 16 bases in between. This CDR3 is 14 amino acids long. CDR3 DNA: TGTGCCAGCAGCCCAACAGCGCAGGGGCAGCCCCAGCATTTT. Amino acid sequence: CASSPTAQGQPQHF.

In its sample, this clonotype was seen a few times. The chain is built from TRBV12-3 or TRBV12-4 and TRBJ1-1, with D unresolved. Trimming removed 2 bases from V and 4 bases from J, with 8 bases in between. The CDR3 runs 13 residues. The CDR3 region has the DNA TGTGCCAGCAGTTTAAAGCGTTCCACTGAAGCTTTCTTT. This sequence encodes CASSLKRSTEAFF.

This chain joins TRBV6-6 and TRBJ2-4, with TRBD1 matching over 7 bases. CDR1 is MNHNY, CDR2 SVGAGI, per germline (reference sequence). This CDR3 region has 17 residues. The V and J ends lost 0 bases and 1 base, in that order; junction bases with no gene match: 6. CDR3 in amino acids: CASSYSRGQGAKNIQYF. CDR3 coding DNA: TGTGCCAGCAGTTACTCGAGGGGGCAAGGGGCCAAAAACATTCAGTACTTC.

Remarks on this clonotype: Relative to the germline gene, one junction end is altered; a read error may explain this. The chain couples TRBV11-2 to TRBJ1-5; TRBD1 aligns across 8 bases. Germline V lookup: CDR1 SGHAT, CDR2 FQNNGV. The CDR3 length is 15 residues. The CDR3 protein is CASSPGTGLNQPQNF. The CDR3 DNA is TGTGCCAGCAGCCCTGGGACAGGCCTCAATCAGCCCCAGAATTTT.

The sample holds a few counts of this clonotype. The rearrangement uses TRBV4-2 and TRBJ1-1; 7 bases map to TRBD1. Losses at the gene ends were 4 bases for V and 5 bases for J; bases not matched to a gene: 10. CDR3 length: 15 residues. The germline V gene has CDR1 LGHNA and CDR2 YNFKEQ. CDR3: CASSLRDRLETEAFF. The CDR3 DNA follows: TGTGCCAGCAGCCTGAGGGACAGACTAGAGACTGAAGCTTTCTTT.

This clonotype was found a few times. This rearrangement joins TRBV20-1 to TRBJ1-5, with D possibly being TRBD1 (6 bases). Germline CDR1 DFQATT, CDR2 SNEGSKA (reference sequence). This CDR3 comprises 14 residues. Trimming shortened V by 5 bases and J by 5 bases, and 16 bases separated the two germline ends. In DNA form, the CDR3 reads TGCAGTGCTTTCATTGGGGGGCGGGATCAGCCCCAGCATTTT. It codes for CSAFIGGRDQPQHF.

The chain links TRBV5-1 to TRBJ2-5; TRBD1 is a possible D gene (6 bases). This CDR3 contains 13 residues. V dropped 8 bases and J dropped 0 bases, with 11 bases sitting between them. Germline V gives CDR1 SGHRS, CDR2 YFSETQ. The CDR3 spells CASYDRNQETQYF. CDR3 sequence (DNA): TGCGCCAGTTATGACAGGAACCAAGAGACCCAGTACTTC.